The rows below give T cell receptor beta chains drawn from one sample of a study of siplizumab effects on memory and regulatory T cells. The data were produced by immunoSEQ multiplex PCR, yet TCRdb's version contains in-frame clones alone and is incomplete. Here the sample spans about 100,000 clones, 94% being singletons. Sequencing was carried out using non-Treg CD4+ T cells sorted from blood. These receptors were taken from a human donor in good health. CDR3s include the opening cysteine and the closing phenylalanine or tryptophan. Each record gives: CDR3 length, J gene, V gene, D gene, clone size, CDR3 protein, CDR3 DNA. A D gene is named only where the DNA matches it firmly. The listing skips clone size in some rows; elsewhere it reads once, few, many or a size class.

cdr3_length: 15; j_call: TRBJ2-3; v_call: TRBV9; d_call: TRBD2; clone_size: .; cdr3_aa: CASSTRAGGTDTQYF; cdr3_nt: TGTGCCAGCAGCACACGAGCGGGGGGAACAGATACGCAGTATTTT
cdr3_length: 12; j_call: TRBJ2-7; v_call: TRBV14; d_call: .; clone_size: .; cdr3_aa: CASSQVPELQYF; cdr3_nt: TGTGCCAGCAGCCAAGTACCCGAGTTACAGTACTTC
cdr3_length: 16; j_call: TRBJ1-3; v_call: TRBV6-4; d_call: TRBD1; clone_size: .; cdr3_aa: CAPPRDRDFSGNTIYF; cdr3_nt: TGTGCCCCCCCCCGGGACAGGGACTTCTCTGGAAACACCATATATTTT
cdr3_length: 14; j_call: TRBJ2-7; v_call: TRBV5-4; d_call: .; clone_size: .; cdr3_aa: CASSRQRTTYEQYF; cdr3_nt: TGTGCCAGCAGCCGTCAACGGACGACCTACGAGCAGTACTTC
cdr3_length: 18; j_call: TRBJ2-6; v_call: TRBV19; d_call: .; clone_size: .; cdr3_aa: CASSIPFSDTSGANVLTF; cdr3_nt: TGTGCCAGTAGTATTCCCTTCTCCGACACTTCTGGGGCCAACGTCCTGACTTTC
cdr3_length: 15; j_call: TRBJ2-1; v_call: TRBV11-2; d_call: TRBD2; clone_size: .; cdr3_aa: CASRLLAGKGNEQFF; cdr3_nt: TGTGCCAGCAGATTACTAGCGGGGAAGGGCAATGAGCAGTTCTTC
cdr3_length: 14; j_call: TRBJ2-1; v_call: TRBV5-1; d_call: TRBD2; clone_size: .; cdr3_aa: CASSLGGRNNEQFF; cdr3_nt: TGCGCCAGCAGCTTGGGCGGGAGGAACAATGAGCAGTTCTTC
cdr3_length: 14; j_call: TRBJ1-2; v_call: TRBV28; d_call: .; clone_size: .; cdr3_aa: CASSLVQAYYGYTF; cdr3_nt: TGTGCCAGCAGTTTGGTACAGGCATACTATGGCTACACCTTC
cdr3_length: 15; j_call: TRBJ2-3; v_call: TRBV7-9; d_call: .; clone_size: .; cdr3_aa: CASSLSNYGTDTQYF; cdr3_nt: TGTGCCAGCAGCTTATCGAATTACGGCACAGATACGCAGTATTTT
cdr3_length: 14; j_call: TRBJ1-1; v_call: TRBV7-6; d_call: .; clone_size: .; cdr3_aa: CASSLSGGNTEAFF; cdr3_nt: TGTGCCAGCAGCCTCTCGGGGGGCAACACTGAAGCTTTCTTT
cdr3_length: 13; j_call: TRBJ2-5; v_call: TRBV29-1; d_call: .; clone_size: .; cdr3_aa: CSVAGQRGETQYF; cdr3_nt: TGCAGCGTTGCCGGACAGCGGGGAGAGACCCAGTACTTC
cdr3_length: 18; j_call: TRBJ2-5; v_call: TRBV15; d_call: TRBD2; clone_size: .; cdr3_aa: CATSRKGLAGGYQETQYF; cdr3_nt: TGTGCCACCAGCAGAAAGGGACTAGCGGGAGGGTACCAAGAGACCCAGTACTTC
cdr3_length: 16; j_call: TRBJ2-2; v_call: TRBV7-2; d_call: TRBD2; clone_size: .; cdr3_aa: CASSLGGLANTGELFF; cdr3_nt: TGTGCCAGCAGCTTAGGGGGACTAGCGAACACCGGGGAGCTGTTTTTT
cdr3_length: 14; j_call: TRBJ1-5; v_call: TRBV10-2; d_call: TRBD1; clone_size: .; cdr3_aa: CASSEIRGWQPQHF; cdr3_nt: TGCGCCAGCAGTGAGATCAGGGGGTGGCAGCCCCAGCATTTT
cdr3_length: 17; j_call: TRBJ2-3; v_call: TRBV7-3; d_call: TRBD1; clone_size: .; cdr3_aa: CASSAQGQGVFSDTQYF; cdr3_nt: TGTGCCAGCAGCGCTCAGGGACAGGGGGTTTTTTCCGATACGCAGTATTTT
cdr3_length: 15; j_call: TRBJ2-3; v_call: TRBV5-6; d_call: TRBD2; clone_size: .; cdr3_aa: CASSLSGNSGGTQYF; cdr3_nt: TGTGCCAGCAGCTTAAGCGGGAATTCGGGCGGTACGCAGTATTTT
cdr3_length: 14; j_call: TRBJ2-1; v_call: TRBV9; d_call: .; clone_size: .; cdr3_aa: CASSARGSSNEQFF; cdr3_nt: TGTGCCAGCAGCGCGAGGGGTAGCAGCAATGAGCAGTTCTTC
cdr3_length: 18; j_call: TRBJ1-3; v_call: TRBV23-1; d_call: TRBD1; clone_size: .; cdr3_aa: CASSQSGPQGQAGNTIYF; cdr3_nt: TGCGCCAGCAGTCAATCCGGCCCCCAGGGACAGGCAGGAAACACCATATATTTT
cdr3_length: 15; j_call: TRBJ2-7; v_call: TRBV11-2; d_call: TRBD1; clone_size: .; cdr3_aa: CASSSRTGRSYEQYF; cdr3_nt: TGTGCCAGCAGCTCTCGGACAGGCCGCTCCTACGAGCAGTACTTC
cdr3_length: 16; j_call: TRBJ2-3; v_call: TRBV5-1; d_call: .; clone_size: .; cdr3_aa: CASSLAVEEFTDTQYF; cdr3_nt: TGCGCCAGCAGCTTGGCCGTGGAGGAATTCACAGATACGCAGTATTTT
cdr3_length: 14; j_call: TRBJ2-1; v_call: TRBV19; d_call: TRBD2; clone_size: .; cdr3_aa: CASNREVGASEQFF; cdr3_nt: TGTGCCAGTAACCGGGAGGTTGGCGCCTCCGAGCAGTTCTTC
cdr3_length: 15; j_call: TRBJ1-3; v_call: TRBV9; d_call: .; clone_size: .; cdr3_aa: CASSPPLVSGNTIYF; cdr3_nt: TGTGCCAGCAGCCCCCCCCTCGTCTCTGGAAACACCATATATTTT
cdr3_length: 16; j_call: TRBJ2-5; v_call: TRBV5-4; d_call: TRBD2; clone_size: .; cdr3_aa: CASSFALGLAEETQYF; cdr3_nt: TGTGCCAGCAGCTTCGCCCTGGGACTAGCGGAAGAGACCCAGTACTTC
cdr3_length: 14; j_call: TRBJ2-2; v_call: TRBV5-1; d_call: .; clone_size: few; cdr3_aa: CASRIAGNTGELFF; cdr3_nt: TGCGCCAGCAGGATTGCCGGAAACACCGGGGAGCTGTTTTTT
cdr3_length: 12; j_call: TRBJ2-1; v_call: TRBV7-3; d_call: .; clone_size: .; cdr3_aa: CASSPGYNEQFF; cdr3_nt: TGTGCCAGCAGCCCCGGGTACAATGAGCAGTTCTTC
cdr3_length: 16; j_call: TRBJ2-2; v_call: TRBV9; d_call: .; clone_size: .; cdr3_aa: CASSAIPTGPTGELFF; cdr3_nt: TGTGCCAGCAGCGCCATACCTACAGGGCCCACCGGGGAGCTGTTTTTT
cdr3_length: 15; j_call: TRBJ2-3; v_call: TRBV7-6; d_call: TRBD1; clone_size: .; cdr3_aa: CASSPDRVGTDTQYF; cdr3_nt: TGTGCCAGCAGTCCGGACAGGGTCGGCACAGATACGCAGTATTTT
cdr3_length: 15; j_call: TRBJ2-3; v_call: TRBV5-1; d_call: .; clone_size: few; cdr3_aa: CASSLAGYGTDTQYF; cdr3_nt: TGCGCCAGCAGCTTGGCGGGGTACGGCACAGATACGCAGTATTTT